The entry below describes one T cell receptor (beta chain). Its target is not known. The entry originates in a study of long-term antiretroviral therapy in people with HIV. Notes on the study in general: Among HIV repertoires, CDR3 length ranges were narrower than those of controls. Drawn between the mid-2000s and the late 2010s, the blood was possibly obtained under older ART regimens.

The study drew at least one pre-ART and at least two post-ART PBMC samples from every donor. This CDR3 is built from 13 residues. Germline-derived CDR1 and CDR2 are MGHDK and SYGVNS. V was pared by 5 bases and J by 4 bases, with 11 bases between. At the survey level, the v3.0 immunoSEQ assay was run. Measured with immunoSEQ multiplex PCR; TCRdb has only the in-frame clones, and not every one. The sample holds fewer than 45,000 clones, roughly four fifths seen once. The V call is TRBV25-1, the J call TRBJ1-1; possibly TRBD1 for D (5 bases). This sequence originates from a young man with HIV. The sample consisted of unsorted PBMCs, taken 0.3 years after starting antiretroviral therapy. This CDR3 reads CASSLGRSTEAFF. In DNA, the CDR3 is TGTGCCAGCAGTTTGGGGCGTAGCACTGAAGCTTTCTTT.